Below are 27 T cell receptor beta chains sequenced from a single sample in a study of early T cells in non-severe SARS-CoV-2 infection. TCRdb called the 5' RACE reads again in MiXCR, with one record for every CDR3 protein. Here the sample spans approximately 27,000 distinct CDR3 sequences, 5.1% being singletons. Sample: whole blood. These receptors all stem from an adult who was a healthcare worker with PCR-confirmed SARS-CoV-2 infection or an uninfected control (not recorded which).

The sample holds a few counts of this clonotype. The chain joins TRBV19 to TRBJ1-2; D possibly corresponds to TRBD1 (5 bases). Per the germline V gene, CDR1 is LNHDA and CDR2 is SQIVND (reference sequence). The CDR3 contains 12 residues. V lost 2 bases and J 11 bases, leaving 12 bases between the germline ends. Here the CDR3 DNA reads TGTGCCAGTAGTATACTAGGGGTTGAGTACACCTTC. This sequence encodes CASSILGVEYTF.

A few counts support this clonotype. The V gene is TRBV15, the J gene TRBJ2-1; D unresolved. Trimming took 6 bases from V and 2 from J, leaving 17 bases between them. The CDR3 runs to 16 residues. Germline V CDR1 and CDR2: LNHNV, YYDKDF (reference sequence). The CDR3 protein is CATRGLATRTYNEQFF. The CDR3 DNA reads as TGTGCCACCAGGGGTCTTGCCACCCGAACCTACAATGAGCAGTTCTTC. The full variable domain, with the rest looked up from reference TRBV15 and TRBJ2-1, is DAMVIQNPRYQVTQFGKPVTLSCSQTLNHNVMYWYQQKSSQAPKLLFHYYDKDFNNEADTPDNFQSRRPNTSFCFLDIRSPGLGDTAMYLCATRGLATRTYNEQFFGPGTRLTVL.

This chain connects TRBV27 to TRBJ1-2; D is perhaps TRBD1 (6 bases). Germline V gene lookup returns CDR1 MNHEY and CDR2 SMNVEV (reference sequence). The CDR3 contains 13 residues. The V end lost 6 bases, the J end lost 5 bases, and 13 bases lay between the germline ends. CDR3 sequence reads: CASSEGEPYGYTF. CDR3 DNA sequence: TGTGCCAGCAGCGAGGGGGAACCTTATGGCTACACCTTC.

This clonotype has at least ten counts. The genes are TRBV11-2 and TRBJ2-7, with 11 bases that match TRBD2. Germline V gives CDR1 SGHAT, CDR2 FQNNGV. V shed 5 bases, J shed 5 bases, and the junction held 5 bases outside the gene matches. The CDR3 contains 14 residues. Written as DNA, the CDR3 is TGTGCCAGCAGCCCCACTAGCGGGGGAGACGAGCAGTACTTC. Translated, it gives CASSPTSGGDEQYF.

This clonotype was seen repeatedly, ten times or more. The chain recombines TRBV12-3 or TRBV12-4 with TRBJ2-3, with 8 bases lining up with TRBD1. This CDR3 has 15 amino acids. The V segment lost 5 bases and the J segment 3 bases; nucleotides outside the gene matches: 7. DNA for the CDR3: TGTGCCAGCAGTCCAGGGGGCGCGGCGACAGATACGCAGTATTTT. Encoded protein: CASSPGGAATDTQYF.

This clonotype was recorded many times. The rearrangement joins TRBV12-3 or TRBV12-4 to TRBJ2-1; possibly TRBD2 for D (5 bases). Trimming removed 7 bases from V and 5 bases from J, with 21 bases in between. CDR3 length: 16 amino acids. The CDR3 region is CASTPPRARPDNEQFF. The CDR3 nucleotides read TGTGCCAGCACCCCGCCGAGGGCCCGTCCAGACAATGAGCAGTTCTTC.

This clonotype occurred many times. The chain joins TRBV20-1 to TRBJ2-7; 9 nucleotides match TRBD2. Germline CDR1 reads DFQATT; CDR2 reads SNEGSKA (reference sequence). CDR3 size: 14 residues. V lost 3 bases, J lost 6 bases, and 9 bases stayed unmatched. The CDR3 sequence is CSASLASGNGEQYF. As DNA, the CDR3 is TGCAGTGCTAGTCTGGCTAGCGGGAACGGCGAGCAGTACTTC.

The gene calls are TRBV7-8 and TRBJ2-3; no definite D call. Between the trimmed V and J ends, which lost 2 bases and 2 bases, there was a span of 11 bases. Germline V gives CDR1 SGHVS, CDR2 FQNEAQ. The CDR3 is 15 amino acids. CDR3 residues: CASSLIGSHTDTQYF. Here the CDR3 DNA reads TGTGCCAGCAGCTTAATCGGCAGTCACACAGATACGCAGTATTTT.

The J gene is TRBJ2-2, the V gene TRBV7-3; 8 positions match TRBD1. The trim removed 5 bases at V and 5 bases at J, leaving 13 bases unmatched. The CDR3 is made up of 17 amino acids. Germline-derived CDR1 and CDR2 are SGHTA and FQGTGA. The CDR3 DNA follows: TGTGCCAGCAGCCCCAGGGGGCGCGGGTTTGGTACCGGGGAGCTGTTTTTT. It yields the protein CASSPRGRGFGTGELFF.

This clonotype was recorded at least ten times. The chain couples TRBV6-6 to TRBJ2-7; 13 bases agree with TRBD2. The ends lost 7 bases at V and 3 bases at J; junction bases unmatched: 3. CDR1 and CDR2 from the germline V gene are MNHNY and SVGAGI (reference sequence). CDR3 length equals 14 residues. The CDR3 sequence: CASTRTSGSYEQYF. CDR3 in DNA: TGTGCCAGCACCCGGACTAGCGGGAGCTACGAGCAGTACTTC.

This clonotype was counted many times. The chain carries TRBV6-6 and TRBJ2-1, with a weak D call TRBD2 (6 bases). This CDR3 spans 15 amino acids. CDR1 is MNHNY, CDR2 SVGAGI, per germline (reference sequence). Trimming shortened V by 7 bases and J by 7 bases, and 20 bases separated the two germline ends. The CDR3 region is CASTRLVRIGNEQFF. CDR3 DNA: TGTGCCAGCACCCGACTAGTAAGGATCGGGAATGAGCAGTTCTTC.

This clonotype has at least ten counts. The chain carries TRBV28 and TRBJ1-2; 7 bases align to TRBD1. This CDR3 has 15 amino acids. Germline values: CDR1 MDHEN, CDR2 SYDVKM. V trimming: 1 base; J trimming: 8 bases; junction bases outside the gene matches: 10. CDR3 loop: CASSLSNTGVLGYTF. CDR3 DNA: TGTGCCAGCAGTTTATCGAACACAGGGGTACTCGGCTACACCTTC.

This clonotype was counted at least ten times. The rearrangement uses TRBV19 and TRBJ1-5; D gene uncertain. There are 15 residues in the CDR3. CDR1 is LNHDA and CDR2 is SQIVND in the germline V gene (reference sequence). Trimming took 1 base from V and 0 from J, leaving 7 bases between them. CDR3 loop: CASSIGAPSNQPQHF. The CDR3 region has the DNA TGTGCCAGTAGTATAGGGGCTCCTAGCAATCAGCCCCAGCATTTT.

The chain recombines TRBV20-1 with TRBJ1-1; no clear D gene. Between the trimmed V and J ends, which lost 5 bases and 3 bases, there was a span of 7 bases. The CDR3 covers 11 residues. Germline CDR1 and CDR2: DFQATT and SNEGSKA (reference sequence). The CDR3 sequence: CSAVGDTEAFF. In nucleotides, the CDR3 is TGCAGTGCTGTTGGGGACACTGAAGCTTTCTTT.

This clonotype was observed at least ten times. CDR3 residues: CASSQDSLSSPLHF. CDR3 DNA sequence: TGTGCCAGCAGCCAAGACAGTTTGTCATCACCCCTCCACTTT. This chain uses TRBV3-1 with TRBJ1-6, with D unclear. The CDR3 loop spans 14 amino acids. Looked up from germline, CDR1 is LGHDT and CDR2 is YNNKEL (reference sequence). Trimming removed 0 bases at V and 10 bases at J, with 10 bases between.

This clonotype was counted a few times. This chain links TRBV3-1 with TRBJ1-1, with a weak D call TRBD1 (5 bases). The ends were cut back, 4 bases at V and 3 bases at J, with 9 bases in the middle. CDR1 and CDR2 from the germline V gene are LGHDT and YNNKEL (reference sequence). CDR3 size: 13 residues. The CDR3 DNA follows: TGTGCCAGCAGCCTACAGGTGGACACTGAAGCTTTCTTT. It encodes CASSLQVDTEAFF.

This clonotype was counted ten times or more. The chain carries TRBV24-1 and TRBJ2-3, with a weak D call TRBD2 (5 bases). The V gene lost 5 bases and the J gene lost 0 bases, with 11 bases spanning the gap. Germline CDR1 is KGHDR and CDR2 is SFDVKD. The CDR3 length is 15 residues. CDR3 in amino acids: CATSGPSGSTDTQYF. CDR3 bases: TGTGCCACCAGTGGCCCCAGCGGAAGCACAGATACGCAGTATTTT.

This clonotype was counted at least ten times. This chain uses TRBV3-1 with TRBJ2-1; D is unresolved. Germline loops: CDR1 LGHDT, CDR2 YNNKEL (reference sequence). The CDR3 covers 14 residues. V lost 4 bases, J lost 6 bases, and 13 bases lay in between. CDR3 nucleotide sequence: TGTGCCAGCAGCCCCCGCTTGAGCGCCAATGAGCAGTTCTTC. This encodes CASSPRLSANEQFF.

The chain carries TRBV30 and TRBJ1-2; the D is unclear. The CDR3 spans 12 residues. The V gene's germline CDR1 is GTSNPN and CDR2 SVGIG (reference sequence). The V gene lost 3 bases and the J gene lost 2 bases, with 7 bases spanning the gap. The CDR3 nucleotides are TGTGCCTGGAGGGCGGGGAACTATGGCTACACCTTC. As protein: CAWRAGNYGYTF.

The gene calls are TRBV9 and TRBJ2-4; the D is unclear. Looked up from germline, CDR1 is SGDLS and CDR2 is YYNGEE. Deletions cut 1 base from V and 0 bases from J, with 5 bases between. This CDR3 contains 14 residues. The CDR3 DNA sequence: TGTGCCAGCAGCGTATTAAGAGCCAAAAACATTCAGTACTTC. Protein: CASSVLRAKNIQYF.

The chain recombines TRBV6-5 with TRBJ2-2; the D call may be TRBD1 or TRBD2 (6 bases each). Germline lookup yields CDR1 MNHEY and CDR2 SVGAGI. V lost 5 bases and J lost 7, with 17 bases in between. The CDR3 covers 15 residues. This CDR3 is CASSPRGRKDGELFF. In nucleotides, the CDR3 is TGTGCCAGCAGTCCTAGGGGGAGGAAGGACGGGGAGCTGTTTTTT.

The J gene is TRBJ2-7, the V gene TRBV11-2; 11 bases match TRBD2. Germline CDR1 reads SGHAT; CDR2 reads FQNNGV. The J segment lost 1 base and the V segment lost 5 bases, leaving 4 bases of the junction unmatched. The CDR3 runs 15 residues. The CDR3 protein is CASSQTSGASYEQYF. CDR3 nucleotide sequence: TGTGCCAGCAGCCAGACTAGCGGGGCATCCTACGAGCAGTACTTC. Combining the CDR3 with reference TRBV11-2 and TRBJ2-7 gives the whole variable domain EAGVAQSPRYKIIEKRQSVAFWCNPISGHATLYWYQQILGQGPKLLIQFQNNGVVDDSQLPKDRFSAERLKGVDSTLKIQPAKLEDSAVYLCASSQTSGASYEQYFGPGTRLTVT.

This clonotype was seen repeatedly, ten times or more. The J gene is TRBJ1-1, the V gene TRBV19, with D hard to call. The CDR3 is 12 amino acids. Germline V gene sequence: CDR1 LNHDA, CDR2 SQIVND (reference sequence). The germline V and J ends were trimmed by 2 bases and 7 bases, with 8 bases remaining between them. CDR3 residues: CASSIRWREAFF. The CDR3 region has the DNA TGTGCCAGTAGTATACGCTGGCGTGAAGCTTTCTTT.

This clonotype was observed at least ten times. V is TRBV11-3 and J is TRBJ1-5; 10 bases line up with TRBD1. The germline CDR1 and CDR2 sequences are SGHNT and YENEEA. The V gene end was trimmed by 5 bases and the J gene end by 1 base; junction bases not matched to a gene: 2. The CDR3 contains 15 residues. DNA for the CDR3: TGTGCCAGCAGCCTGGGACAGGGGAGCAATCAGCCCCAGCATTTT. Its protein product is CASSLGQGSNQPQHF.

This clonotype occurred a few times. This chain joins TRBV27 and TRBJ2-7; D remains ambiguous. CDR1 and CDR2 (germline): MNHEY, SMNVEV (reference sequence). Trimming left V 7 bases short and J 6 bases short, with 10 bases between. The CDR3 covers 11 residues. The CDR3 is CASKVFPEQYF. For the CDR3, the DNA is TGTGCCAGCAAAGTTTTTCCCGAGCAGTACTTC.

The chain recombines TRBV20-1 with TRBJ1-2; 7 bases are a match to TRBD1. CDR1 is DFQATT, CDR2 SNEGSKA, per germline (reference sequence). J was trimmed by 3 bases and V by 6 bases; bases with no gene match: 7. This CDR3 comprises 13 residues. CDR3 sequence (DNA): TGCAGTGCGGGTCCCGGGACAGACTATGGCTACACCTTC. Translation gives CSAGPGTDYGYTF.

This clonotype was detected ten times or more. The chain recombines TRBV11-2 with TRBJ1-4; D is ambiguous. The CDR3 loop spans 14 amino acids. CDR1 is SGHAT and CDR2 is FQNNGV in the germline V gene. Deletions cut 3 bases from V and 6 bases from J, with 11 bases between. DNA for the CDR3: TGTGCCAGCAGCTTTGATATGGGAGATGAAAAACTGTTTTTT. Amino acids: CASSFDMGDEKLFF. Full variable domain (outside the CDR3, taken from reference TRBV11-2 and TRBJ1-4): EAGVAQSPRYKIIEKRQSVAFWCNPISGHATLYWYQQILGQGPKLLIQFQNNGVVDDSQLPKDRFSAERLKGVDSTLKIQPAKLEDSAVYLCASSFDMGDEKLFFGSGTQLSVL.